The 22 T cell receptor beta chains below all came from one sample that was sequenced in a study of T cell responses to AZD1222 COVID-19 vaccine. Measured with immunoSEQ multiplex PCR; TCRdb has only the in-frame clones, and not every one. In the table there are tens of thousands of clones, 80% to 95% of which are singletons. The source was peripheral blood, collected 28 days after the second AZD1222 dose. The receptor set was obtained from an adult who received the AZD1222 COVID-19 vaccine.

The rearrangement links TRBV2 to TRBJ2-1; D uncertain. The CDR3 length is 11 residues. V was trimmed by 9 bases and J by 2 bases, leaving 5 bases between them. CDR1 is SNHLY, CDR2 FYNNEI, per germline. The CDR3 DNA sequence: TGTGCCAGAGGGACCTACAATGAGCAGTTCTTC. Translating it yields CARGTYNEQFF. Drawing the rest from reference TRBV2 and TRBJ2-1, the complete variable domain is EPEVTQTPSHQVTQMGQEVILRCVPISNHLYFYWYRQILGQKVEFLVSFYNNEISEKSEIFDDQFSVERPDGSNFTLKIRSTKLEDSAMYFCARGTYNEQFFGPGTRLTVL.

The chain recombines TRBV9 with TRBJ2-3; a possible D gene is TRBD2 (6 bases). This CDR3 contains 14 residues. Trimming pared 4 bases from V and 4 bases from J, leaving 13 bases between. Germline V gene sequence: CDR1 SGDLS, CDR2 YYNGEE. CDR3 nucleotides: TGTGCCAGCAGCCCGACTAGTTCTTCAGATACGCAGTATTTT. This codes for CASSPTSSSDTQYF.

The genes are TRBV2 and TRBJ1-6; 10 bases match TRBD1. The CDR3 is 21 residues long. Germline V gives CDR1 SNHLY, CDR2 FYNNEI. V trimming: 8 bases; J trimming: 7 bases; junction bases outside the gene matches: 26. CDR3 sequence (DNA): TGTGCCAGCGAGACCCGGGACAGGGGCGGTCTTCGATATGTGGGGAATTCACCCCTCCACTTT. This translates into CASETRDRGGLRYVGNSPLHF.

This chain uses TRBV9 with TRBJ2-2, with 9 positions matching TRBD1. With 0 bases clipped from V and 6 bases from J, the junction kept 6 bases outside the gene matches. Germline CDR1 is SGDLS and CDR2 is YYNGEE. CDR3 length equals 16 residues. CDR3 sequence (DNA): TGTGCCAGCAGCGTAGGGGGACAGGGATACTCCGGGGAGCTGTTTTTT. Its translation: CASSVGGQGYSGELFF.

This chain links TRBV5-4 with TRBJ2-2; 8 bases align to TRBD1. Germline CDR1 and CDR2: SGHNT and YYREEE (reference sequence). The CDR3 has 15 amino acids. With 4 bases clipped from V and 5 bases from J, the junction kept 7 bases outside the gene matches. CDR3 residues: CASSPRDRRTGELFF. CDR3 DNA sequence: TGTGCCAGCAGCCCCCGGGACAGGCGGACCGGGGAGCTGTTTTTT.

The V call is TRBV28, the J call TRBJ1-2; D is unclear. Trimming took off 4 bases at V and 8 bases at J, with 5 bases between the two ends. CDR1 and CDR2 from the germline V gene are MDHEN and SYDVKM. CDR3 length equals 10 residues. The CDR3 DNA reads TGTGCCAGCAGTTCTCGCGGCTACACCTTC. The encoded protein is CASSSRGYTF.

This chain uses TRBV5-4 with TRBJ2-2; 7 nucleotides align to TRBD2. Losses at the gene ends were 4 bases for V and 5 bases for J; bases not matched to a gene: 8. CDR1 SGHNT and CDR2 YYREEE come from the germline V gene (reference sequence). This CDR3 is 15 amino acids long. CDR3 amino acids: CASSGLGLTTGELFF. The CDR3 coding sequence is TGTGCCAGCAGCGGACTGGGACTAACTACCGGGGAGCTGTTTTTT.

This chain connects TRBV10-3 to TRBJ1-6; 8 nucleotides line up with TRBD1. V lost 4 bases to trimming and J lost 7 bases; unmatched junction nucleotides: 6. The V gene's germline CDR1 is ENHRY and CDR2 SYGVKD. This CDR3 comprises 15 residues. The CDR3 loop reads CAISAMTGENSPLHF. The DNA of the CDR3 is TGTGCCATCAGTGCCATGACAGGGGAAAATTCACCCCTCCACTTT.

The chain couples TRBV11-2 to TRBJ1-1, with D possibly matching TRBD1 (5 bases). This CDR3 has 16 amino acids. Germline V gene sequence: CDR1 SGHAT, CDR2 FQNNGV. Trimming pared 1 base from V and 4 bases from J, leaving 16 bases between. In nucleotides, the CDR3 is TGTGCCAGCAGCTTAGGATTCGGGGCGACAGTCACTGAAGCTTTCTTT. Residues: CASSLGFGATVTEAFF.

J is TRBJ2-1 and V is TRBV5-4; 10 bases are shared with TRBD2. The germline gives CDR1 SGHNT, CDR2 YYREEE (reference sequence). The CDR3 loop spans 17 amino acids. After removal of 3 bases from V and 0 bases from J, the junction contained 6 bases not matched to a gene. The CDR3 coding sequence is TGTGCCAGCAGCTCGGGGACTAGCGCGAGCTCCTACAATGAGCAGTTCTTC. Protein: CASSSGTSASSYNEQFF.

This sequence joins TRBV10-3 and TRBJ1-2, with no clear D. Germline V gives CDR1 ENHRY, CDR2 SYGVKD. Between the trimmed V and J ends, which lost 8 bases and 3 bases, there was a span of 13 bases. This CDR3 is 13 amino acids long. The CDR3 DNA reads as TGTGCCATCGCCTCCGAAAGCGACTATGGCTACACCTTC. Residues: CAIASESDYGYTF.

This chain connects TRBV19 to TRBJ1-2; the match to TRBD1 covers 8 bases. Germline trimming cut 4 bases from V and 4 bases from J; bases unmatched to any gene: 14. The germline V gene has CDR1 LNHDA and CDR2 SQIVND (reference sequence). This CDR3 contains 17 residues. CDR3 region: CASSTDTGGDSRYGYTF. CDR3 bases: TGTGCCAGTAGTACCGACACAGGGGGTGACTCTCGCTATGGCTACACCTTC.

Only one count was recorded for this clone. This chain connects TRBV19 to TRBJ2-3, with 8 bases lining up with TRBD1. The germline V gene has CDR1 LNHDA and CDR2 SQIVND (reference sequence). With 0 bases clipped from V and 4 bases from J, the junction kept 6 bases outside the gene matches. The CDR3 contains 16 residues. CDR3 nucleotides: TGTGCCAGTAGTATAGAGCGGACAGGGAAGGCAGATACGCAGTATTTT. Protein sequence: CASSIERTGKADTQYF.

The chain employs TRBV7-3 and TRBJ2-1; D is undetermined. Trimming took off 1 base at V and 7 bases at J, with 8 bases between the two ends. CDR1 SGHTA and CDR2 FQGTGA come from the germline V gene. The CDR3 extends over 13 amino acids. The CDR3, as DNA: TGTGCCAGCAGCTTAAGGATGGGGAATGAGCAGTTCTTC. As protein: CASSLRMGNEQFF.

V and J are TRBV28 and TRBJ1-1; TRBD1 is a possible D gene (5 bases). Between the trimmed V and J ends, which lost 8 bases and 6 bases, there was a span of 16 bases. The CDR3 runs to 13 residues. CDR1 is MDHEN, CDR2 SYDVKM, per germline. CDR3 nucleotide sequence: TGTGCCAGCCGGATCGGGGGGGTGGCTGAAGCTTTCTTT. Its protein is CASRIGGVAEAFF.

The chain is built from TRBV6-2 or TRBV6-3 and TRBJ1-5; D remains ambiguous. This CDR3 has 15 amino acids. Per germline, CDR1 MNHEY and CDR2 SVGEGT. Trimming removed 5 bases at V and 4 bases at J, with 15 bases between. CDR3 nucleotide sequence: TGTGCCAGCAGTAAGGGTGCTCCCCCGAATCAGCCCCAGCATTTT. It encodes CASSKGAPPNQPQHF.

The chain links TRBV6-5 to TRBJ2-1; TRBD1 aligns across 8 bases. The V and J ends lost 4 bases and 1 base, in that order; junction bases with no gene match: 3. Germline V gene sequence: CDR1 MNHEY, CDR2 SVGAGI. CDR3 length: 15 residues. In DNA form, the CDR3 reads TGTGCCAGCAGTTCCGACAGGGGATCCTACAATGAGCAGTTCTTC. This translates into CASSSDRGSYNEQFF.

The J gene is TRBJ2-2, the V gene TRBV5-1, with D perhaps matching TRBD2 (5 bases). This CDR3 region has 14 residues. Germline V gene lookup returns CDR1 SGHRS and CDR2 YFSETQ. The germline V and J ends were trimmed by 0 bases and 5 bases, with 8 bases remaining between them. The CDR3 loop reads CASSLARVTGELFF. CDR3 DNA sequence: TGCGCCAGCAGCTTGGCGAGGGTTACCGGGGAGCTGTTTTTT.

The chain combines TRBV18 with TRBJ1-1; possibly TRBD1 for D (6 bases). Per germline, CDR1 KGHSH and CDR2 LQKENI. The CDR3 sequence is 15 residues long. V lost 1 base and J lost 0, with 9 bases in between. In DNA, the CDR3 is TGTGCCAGCTCACCACAGGGGGTGATGAACACTGAAGCTTTCTTT. As protein: CASSPQGVMNTEAFF.

The chain carries TRBV6-6 and TRBJ2-1, with 13 bases identical to TRBD2. CDR1 and CDR2 (germline): MNHNY, SVGAGI (reference sequence). After removal of 5 bases from V and 7 bases from J, the junction contained 14 bases not matched to a gene. The CDR3 has 18 residues. The CDR3 spells CASSPGTSGKSVGNEQFF. CDR3 nucleotides: TGTGCCAGCAGTCCAGGGACTAGCGGGAAATCGGTGGGGAATGAGCAGTTCTTC.

This sequence joins TRBV13 and TRBJ1-3, with 8 bases matching TRBD1. The CDR3 sequence is 14 residues long. J lost 7 bases, V lost 5 bases, and 7 bases had no gene match. The germline V gene has CDR1 PRHDT and CDR2 FYEKMQ (reference sequence). Here the CDR3 reads CASSNPTGANTIYF. The CDR3 DNA reads as TGTGCCAGCAGCAACCCGACAGGGGCCAACACCATATATTTT.

This clone was observed once. The chain couples TRBV9 to TRBJ2-3, with 9 bases that match TRBD1. Trimming at V came to 3 bases and at J to 5 bases, leaving 4 bases not matched to a gene. Germline V gene lookup returns CDR1 SGDLS and CDR2 YYNGEE. The CDR3 is made up of 14 amino acids. The CDR3 region is CASSEGQGRDTQYF. CDR3 nucleotides: TGTGCCAGCAGCGAAGGACAGGGGAGAGATACGCAGTATTTT.